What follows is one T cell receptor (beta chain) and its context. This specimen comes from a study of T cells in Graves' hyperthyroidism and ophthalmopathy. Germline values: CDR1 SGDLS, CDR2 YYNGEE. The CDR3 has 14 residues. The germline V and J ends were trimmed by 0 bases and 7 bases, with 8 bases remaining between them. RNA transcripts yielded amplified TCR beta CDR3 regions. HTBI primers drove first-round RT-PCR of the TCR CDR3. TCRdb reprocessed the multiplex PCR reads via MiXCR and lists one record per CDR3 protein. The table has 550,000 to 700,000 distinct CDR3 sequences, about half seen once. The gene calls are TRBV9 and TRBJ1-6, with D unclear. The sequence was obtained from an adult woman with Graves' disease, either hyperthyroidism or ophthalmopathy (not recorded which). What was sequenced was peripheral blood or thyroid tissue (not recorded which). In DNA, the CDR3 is TGTGCCAGCAGCGTAGAACCGGAGAATTCACCCCTCCACTTT. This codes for CASSVEPENSPLHF.